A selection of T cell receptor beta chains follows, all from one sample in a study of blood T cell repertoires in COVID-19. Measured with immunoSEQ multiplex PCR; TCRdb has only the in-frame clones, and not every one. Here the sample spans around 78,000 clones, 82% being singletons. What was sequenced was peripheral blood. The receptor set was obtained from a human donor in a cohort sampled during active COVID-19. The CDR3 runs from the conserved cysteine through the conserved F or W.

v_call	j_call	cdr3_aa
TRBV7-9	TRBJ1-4	CASRTDRGHEKLFF
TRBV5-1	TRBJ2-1	CASSRTSRTYNEQFF
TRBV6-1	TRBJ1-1	CASSEVVGTGGLNTEAFF
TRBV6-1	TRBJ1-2	CASSEQDLDGYTF
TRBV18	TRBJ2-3	CASSPTGSTDTQYF
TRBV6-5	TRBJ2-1	CASSRTGQLDNEQFF
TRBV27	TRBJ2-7	CASRGTGLSYEQYF
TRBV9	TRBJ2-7	CASSVTGNSYEQYF
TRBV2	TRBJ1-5	CASRRGSAGPQHF
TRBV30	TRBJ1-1	CAWSVGGLNTEAFF
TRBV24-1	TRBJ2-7	CATSDVAGGLLYEQYF
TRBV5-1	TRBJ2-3	CASSLGAEEDTQYF
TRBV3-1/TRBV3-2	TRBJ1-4	CASSPTQGRLFF
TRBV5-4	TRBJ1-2	CASSLAGAQIAGYTF
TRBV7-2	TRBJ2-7	CASSFRDRTEQYF
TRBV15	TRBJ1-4	CATSRGTPREEKLFF
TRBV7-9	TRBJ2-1	CASSPGGTIYNEQFF
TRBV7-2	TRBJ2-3	CASSLAGGRSDTQYF
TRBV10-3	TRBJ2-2	CAISGYAGQSNTGELFF
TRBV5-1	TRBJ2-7	CASSLSPPGQGSSYEQYF
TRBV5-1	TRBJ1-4	CASSLEWGGGEKLFF
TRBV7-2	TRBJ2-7	CASSPASSVGEQYF
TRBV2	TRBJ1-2	CASSEEMGAVYGYTF
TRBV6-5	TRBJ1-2	CASSTGQVRDGYTF
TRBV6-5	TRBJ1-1	CASSYAYNTEAFF
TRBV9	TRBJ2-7	CASSRGGASGTYEQYF
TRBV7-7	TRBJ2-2	CASSLGETGGAGTGELFF
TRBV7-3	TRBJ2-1	CASSSGGYNEQFF
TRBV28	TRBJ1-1	CASSLGGGSLNTEAFF
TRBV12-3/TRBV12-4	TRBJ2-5	CASRYRGETQYF
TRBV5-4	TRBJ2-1	CASSTDRVLLQFF
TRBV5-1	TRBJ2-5	CASSGQPQETQYF
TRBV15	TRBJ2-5	CATSVGLDETQYF
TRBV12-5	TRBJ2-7	CASGSAGLDEQYF
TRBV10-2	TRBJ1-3	CASSVEYGNTIYF
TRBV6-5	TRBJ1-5	CASGRGLEANQPQHF
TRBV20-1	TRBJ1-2	CSASDFGYTF
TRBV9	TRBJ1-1	CASSVGGLGTEAFF
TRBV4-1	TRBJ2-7	CASRRIPLGAGDYEQYF
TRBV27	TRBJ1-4	CASSKRTGTGNLWEKLFF
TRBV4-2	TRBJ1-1	CASSQAGEGDTEAFF
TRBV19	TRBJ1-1	CASMRWDTEAFF
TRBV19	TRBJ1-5	CASSTDRVGGSAQHF
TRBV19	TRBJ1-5	CASSINGQGVQPQHF
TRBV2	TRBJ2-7	CASGEGGVNDEQYF
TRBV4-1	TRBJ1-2	CASSQDISGQTLHYGYTF
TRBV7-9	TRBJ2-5	CASSLDFGLQETQYF
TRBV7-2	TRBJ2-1	CASSLALGAHPQFF